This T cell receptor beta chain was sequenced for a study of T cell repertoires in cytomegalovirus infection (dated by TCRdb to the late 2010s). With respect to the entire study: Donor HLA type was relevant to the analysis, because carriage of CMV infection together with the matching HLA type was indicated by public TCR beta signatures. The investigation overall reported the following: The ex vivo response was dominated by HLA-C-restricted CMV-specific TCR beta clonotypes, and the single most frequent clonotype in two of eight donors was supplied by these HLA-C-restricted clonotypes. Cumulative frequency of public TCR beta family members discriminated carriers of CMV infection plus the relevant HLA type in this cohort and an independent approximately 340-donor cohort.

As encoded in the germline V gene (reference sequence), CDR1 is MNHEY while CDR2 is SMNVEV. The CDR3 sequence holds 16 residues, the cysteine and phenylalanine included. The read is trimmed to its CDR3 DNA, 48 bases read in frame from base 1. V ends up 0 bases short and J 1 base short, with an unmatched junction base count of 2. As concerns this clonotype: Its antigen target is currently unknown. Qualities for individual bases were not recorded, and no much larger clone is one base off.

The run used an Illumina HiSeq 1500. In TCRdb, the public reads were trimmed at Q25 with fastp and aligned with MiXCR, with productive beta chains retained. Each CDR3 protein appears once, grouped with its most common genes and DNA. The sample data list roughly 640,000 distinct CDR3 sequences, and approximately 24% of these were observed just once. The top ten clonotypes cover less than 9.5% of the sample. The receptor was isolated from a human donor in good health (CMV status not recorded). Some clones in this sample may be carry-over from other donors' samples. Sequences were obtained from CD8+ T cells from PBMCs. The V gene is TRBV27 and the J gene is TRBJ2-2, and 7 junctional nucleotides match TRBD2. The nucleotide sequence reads TGTGCCAGCAGTTTATCGGCGGGGGAGAACACCGGGGAGCTGTTTTTT. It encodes CASSLSAGENTGELFF.